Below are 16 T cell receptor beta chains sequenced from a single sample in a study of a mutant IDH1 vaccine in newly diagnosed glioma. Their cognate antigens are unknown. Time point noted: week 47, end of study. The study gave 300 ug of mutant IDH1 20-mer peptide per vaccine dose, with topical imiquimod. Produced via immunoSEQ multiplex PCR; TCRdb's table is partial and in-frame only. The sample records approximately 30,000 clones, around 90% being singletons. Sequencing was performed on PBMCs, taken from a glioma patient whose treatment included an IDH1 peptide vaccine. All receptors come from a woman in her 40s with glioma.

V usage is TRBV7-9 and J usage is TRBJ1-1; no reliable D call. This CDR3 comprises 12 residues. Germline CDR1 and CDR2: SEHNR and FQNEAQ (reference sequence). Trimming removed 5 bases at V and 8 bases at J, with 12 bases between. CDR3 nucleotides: TGTGCCAGCAGCGGCCTCTCGGGGGAAGCTTTCTTT. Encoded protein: CASSGLSGEAFF.

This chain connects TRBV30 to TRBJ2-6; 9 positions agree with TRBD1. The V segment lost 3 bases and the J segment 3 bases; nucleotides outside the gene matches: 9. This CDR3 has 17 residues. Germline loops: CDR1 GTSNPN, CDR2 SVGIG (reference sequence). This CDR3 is CAWRTGGAVFGANVLTF. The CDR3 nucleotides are TGTGCCTGGAGAACAGGGGGCGCCGTTTTTGGGGCCAACGTCCTGACTTTC.

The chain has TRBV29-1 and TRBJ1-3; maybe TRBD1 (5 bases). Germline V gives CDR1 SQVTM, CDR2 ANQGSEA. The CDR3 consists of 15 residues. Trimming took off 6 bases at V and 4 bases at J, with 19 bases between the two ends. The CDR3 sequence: CSVAPGQGQGNTIYF. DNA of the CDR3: TGCAGCGTCGCCCCAGGGCAGGGCCAAGGAAACACCATATATTTT.

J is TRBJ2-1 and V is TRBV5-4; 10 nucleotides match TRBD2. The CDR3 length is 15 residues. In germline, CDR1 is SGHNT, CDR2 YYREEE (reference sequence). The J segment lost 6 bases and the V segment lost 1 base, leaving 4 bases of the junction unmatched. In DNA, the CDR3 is TGTGCCAGCAGCTTGCCAGCGGGGGGGTTCAATGAGCAGTTCTTC. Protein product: CASSLPAGGFNEQFF.

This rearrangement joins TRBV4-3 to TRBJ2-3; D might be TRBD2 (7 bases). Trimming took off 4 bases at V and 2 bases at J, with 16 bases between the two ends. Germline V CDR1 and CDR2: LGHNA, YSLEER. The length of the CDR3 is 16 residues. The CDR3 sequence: CASSRRGAGDTDTQYF. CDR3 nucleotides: TGCGCCAGCAGCCGACGGGGGGCAGGGGACACAGATACGCAGTATTTT.

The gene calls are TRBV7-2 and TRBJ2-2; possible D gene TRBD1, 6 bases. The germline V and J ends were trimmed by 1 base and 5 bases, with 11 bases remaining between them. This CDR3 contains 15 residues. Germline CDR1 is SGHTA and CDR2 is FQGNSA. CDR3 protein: CASSLDFQGTGELFF. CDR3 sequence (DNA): TGTGCCAGCAGCTTAGATTTCCAGGGGACCGGGGAGCTGTTTTTT.

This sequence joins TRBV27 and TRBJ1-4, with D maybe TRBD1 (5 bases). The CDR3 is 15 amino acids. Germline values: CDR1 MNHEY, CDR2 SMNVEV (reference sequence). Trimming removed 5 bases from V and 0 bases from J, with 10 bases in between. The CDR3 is CASSAGIATNEKLFF. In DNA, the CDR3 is TGTGCCAGCAGTGCAGGGATTGCAACTAATGAAAAACTGTTTTTT.

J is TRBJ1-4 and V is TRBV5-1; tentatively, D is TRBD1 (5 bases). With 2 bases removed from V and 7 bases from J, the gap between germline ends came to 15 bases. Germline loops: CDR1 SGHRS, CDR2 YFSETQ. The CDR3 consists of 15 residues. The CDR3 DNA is TGCGCCAGCAGCTTATGGACGGGACGGATTGAAAAACTGTTTTTT. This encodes CASSLWTGRIEKLFF.

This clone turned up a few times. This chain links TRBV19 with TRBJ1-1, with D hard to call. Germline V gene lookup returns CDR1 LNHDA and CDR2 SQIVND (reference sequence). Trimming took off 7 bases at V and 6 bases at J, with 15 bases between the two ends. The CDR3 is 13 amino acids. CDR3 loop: CASIKGSMAEAFF. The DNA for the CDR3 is TGTGCCAGTATAAAGGGCTCAATGGCTGAAGCTTTCTTT.

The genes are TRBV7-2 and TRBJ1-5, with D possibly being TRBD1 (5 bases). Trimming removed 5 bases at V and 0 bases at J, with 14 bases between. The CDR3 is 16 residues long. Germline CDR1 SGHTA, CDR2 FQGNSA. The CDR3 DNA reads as TGTGCCAGCAGCCTAGGCTCGACAGCTAGCAATCAGCCCCAGCATTTT. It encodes CASSLGSTASNQPQHF.

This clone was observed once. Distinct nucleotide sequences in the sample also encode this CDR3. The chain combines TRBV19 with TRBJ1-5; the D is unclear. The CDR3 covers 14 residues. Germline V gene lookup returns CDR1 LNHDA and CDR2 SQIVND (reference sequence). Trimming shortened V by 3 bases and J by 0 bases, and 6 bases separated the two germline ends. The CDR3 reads CASSIRDSNQPQHF. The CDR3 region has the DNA TGTGCCAGTAGTATCAGAGATAGCAATCAGCCCCAGCATTTT.

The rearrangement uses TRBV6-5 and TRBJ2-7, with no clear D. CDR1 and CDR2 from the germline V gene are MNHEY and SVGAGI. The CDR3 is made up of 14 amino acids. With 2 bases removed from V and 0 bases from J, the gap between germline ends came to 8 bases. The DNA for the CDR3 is TGTGCCAGCAGTTACGCCGATTCCTCCTACGAGCAGTACTTC. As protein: CASSYADSSYEQYF.

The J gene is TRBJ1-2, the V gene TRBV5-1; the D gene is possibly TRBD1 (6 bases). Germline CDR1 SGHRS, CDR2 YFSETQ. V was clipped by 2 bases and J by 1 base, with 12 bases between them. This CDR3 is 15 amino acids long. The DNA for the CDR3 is TGCGCCAGCAGCTTTATGGCAGGGGATAACTATGGCTACACCTTC. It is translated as CASSFMAGDNYGYTF.

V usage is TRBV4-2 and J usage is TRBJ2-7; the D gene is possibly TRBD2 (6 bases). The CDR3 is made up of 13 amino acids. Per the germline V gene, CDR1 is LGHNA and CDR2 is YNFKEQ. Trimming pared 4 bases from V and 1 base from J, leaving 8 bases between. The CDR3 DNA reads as TGTGCCAGCAGCCCCGGAGGGTCCTACGAGCAGTACTTC. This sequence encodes CASSPGGSYEQYF.

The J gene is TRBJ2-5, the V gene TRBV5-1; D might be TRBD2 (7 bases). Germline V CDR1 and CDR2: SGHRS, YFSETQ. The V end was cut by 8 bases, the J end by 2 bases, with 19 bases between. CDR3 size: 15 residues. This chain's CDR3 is CASAPDGGPQETQYF. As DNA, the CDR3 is TGCGCCAGTGCACCTGACGGGGGGCCGCAAGAGACCCAGTACTTC.

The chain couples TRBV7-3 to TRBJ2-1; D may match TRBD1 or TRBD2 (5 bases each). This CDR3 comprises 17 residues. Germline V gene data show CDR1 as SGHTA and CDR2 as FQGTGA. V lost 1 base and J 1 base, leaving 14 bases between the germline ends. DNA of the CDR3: TGTGCCAGCAGCTTAAAACCCGGGGCATGGTCCTACAATGAGCAGTTCTTC. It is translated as CASSLKPGAWSYNEQFF.